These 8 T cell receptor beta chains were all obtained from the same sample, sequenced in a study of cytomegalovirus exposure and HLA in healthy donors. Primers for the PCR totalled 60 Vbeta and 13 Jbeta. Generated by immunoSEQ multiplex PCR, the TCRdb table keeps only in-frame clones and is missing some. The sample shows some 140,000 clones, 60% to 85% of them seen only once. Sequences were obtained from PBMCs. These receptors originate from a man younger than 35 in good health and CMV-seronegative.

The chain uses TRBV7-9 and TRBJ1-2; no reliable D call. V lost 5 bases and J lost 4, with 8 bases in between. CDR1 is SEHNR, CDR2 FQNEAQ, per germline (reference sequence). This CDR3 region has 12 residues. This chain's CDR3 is CASSPNTYGYTF. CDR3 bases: TGTGCCAGCAGCCCTAATACCTATGGCTACACCTTC.

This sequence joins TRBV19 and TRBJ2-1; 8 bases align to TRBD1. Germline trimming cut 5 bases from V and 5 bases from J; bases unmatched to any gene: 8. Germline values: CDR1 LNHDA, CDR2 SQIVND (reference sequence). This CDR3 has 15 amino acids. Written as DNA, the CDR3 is TGTGCCAGTAGTCTCGGACAGGGATCCAACAATGAGCAGTTCTTC. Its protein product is CASSLGQGSNNEQFF. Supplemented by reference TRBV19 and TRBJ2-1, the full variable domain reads DGGITQSPKYLFRKEGQNVTLSCEQNLNHDAMYWYRQDPGQGLRLIYYSQIVNDFQKGDIAEGYSVSREKKESFPLTVTSAQKNPTAFYLCASSLGQGSNNEQFFGPGTRLTVL.

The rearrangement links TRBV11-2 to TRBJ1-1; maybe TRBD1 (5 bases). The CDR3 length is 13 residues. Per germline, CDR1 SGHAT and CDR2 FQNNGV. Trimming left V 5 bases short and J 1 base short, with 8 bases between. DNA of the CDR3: TGTGCCAGCAGCCCTCAGGGGAACACTGAAGCTTTCTTT. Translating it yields CASSPQGNTEAFF. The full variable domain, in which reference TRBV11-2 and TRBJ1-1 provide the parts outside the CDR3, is EAGVAQSPRYKIIEKRQSVAFWCNPISGHATLYWYQQILGQGPKLLIQFQNNGVVDDSQLPKDRFSAERLKGVDSTLKIQPAKLEDSAVYLCASSPQGNTEAFFGQGTRLTVV.

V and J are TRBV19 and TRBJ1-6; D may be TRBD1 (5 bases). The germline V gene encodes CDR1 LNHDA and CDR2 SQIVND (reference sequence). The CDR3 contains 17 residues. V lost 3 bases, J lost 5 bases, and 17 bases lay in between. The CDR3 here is CASSISGGRQDNSPLHF. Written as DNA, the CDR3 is TGTGCCAGTAGTATTTCGGGGGGACGGCAGGATAATTCACCCCTCCACTTT. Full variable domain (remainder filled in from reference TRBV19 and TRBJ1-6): DGGITQSPKYLFRKEGQNVTLSCEQNLNHDAMYWYRQDPGQGLRLIYYSQIVNDFQKGDIAEGYSVSREKKESFPLTVTSAQKNPTAFYLCASSISGGRQDNSPLHFGNGTRLTVT.

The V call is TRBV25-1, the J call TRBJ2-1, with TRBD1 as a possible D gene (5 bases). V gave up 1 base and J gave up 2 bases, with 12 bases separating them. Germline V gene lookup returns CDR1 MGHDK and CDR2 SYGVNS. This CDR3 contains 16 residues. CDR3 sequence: CASSESGLKPYNEQFF. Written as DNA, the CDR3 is TGTGCCAGCAGTGAATCAGGGTTGAAGCCCTACAATGAGCAGTTCTTC.

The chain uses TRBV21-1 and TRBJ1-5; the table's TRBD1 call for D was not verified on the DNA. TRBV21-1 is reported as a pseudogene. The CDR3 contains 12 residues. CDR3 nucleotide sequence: TGTGCCAGCAGCAAAGGGCCTCAGCCCCAGCATTTT. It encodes CASSKGPQPQHF.

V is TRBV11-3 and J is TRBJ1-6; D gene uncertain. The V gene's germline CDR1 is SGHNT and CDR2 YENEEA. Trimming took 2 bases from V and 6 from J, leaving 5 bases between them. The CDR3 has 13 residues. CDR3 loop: CASSLRSNSPLHF. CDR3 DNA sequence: TGTGCCAGCAGCTTACGGTCTAATTCACCCCTCCACTTT.

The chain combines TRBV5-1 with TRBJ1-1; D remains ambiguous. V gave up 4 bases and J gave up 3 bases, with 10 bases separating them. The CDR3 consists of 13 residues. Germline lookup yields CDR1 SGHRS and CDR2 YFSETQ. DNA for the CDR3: TGCGCCAGCAGCCCGTGGGGAGACACTGAAGCTTTCTTT. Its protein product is CASSPWGDTEAFF.